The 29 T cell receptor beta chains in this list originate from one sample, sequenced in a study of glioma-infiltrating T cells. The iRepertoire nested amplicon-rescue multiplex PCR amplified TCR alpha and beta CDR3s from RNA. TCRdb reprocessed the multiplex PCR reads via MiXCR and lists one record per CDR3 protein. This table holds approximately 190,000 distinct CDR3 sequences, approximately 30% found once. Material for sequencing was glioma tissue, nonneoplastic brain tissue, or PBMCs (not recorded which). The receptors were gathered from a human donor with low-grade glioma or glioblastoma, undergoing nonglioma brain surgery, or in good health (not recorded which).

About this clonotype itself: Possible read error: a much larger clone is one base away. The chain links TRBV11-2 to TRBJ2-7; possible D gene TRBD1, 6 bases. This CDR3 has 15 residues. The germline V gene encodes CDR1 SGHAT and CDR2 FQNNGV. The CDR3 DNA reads TGTGCCAGCAGCTTATTAACAGGGCCCTCCTACGGGCAGTACTTC. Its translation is CASSLLTGPSYGQYF.

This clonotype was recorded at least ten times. The CDR3 DNA reads TGTGCCACCAGTGACCGACAGGATCGCGGGAATGAGCAGTTCTTC. Encoded protein: CATSDRQDRGNEQFF. The V call is TRBV24-1, the J call TRBJ2-1; D might be TRBD1 (6 bases). The germline V gene has CDR1 KGHDR and CDR2 SFDVKD. The V end was cut by 4 bases, the J end by 7 bases, with 16 bases between. The length of the CDR3 is 15 residues.

The CDR3 sequence: CASSPYPGHNEQFF. In DNA form, the CDR3 reads TGTGCCAGCAGCCCTTATCCGGGCCACAATGAGCAGTTCTTC. The chain uses TRBV12-3 or TRBV12-4 and TRBJ2-1; D gene unclear. This CDR3 spans 14 amino acids. The germline V and J ends were trimmed by 6 bases and 5 bases, with 14 bases remaining between them.

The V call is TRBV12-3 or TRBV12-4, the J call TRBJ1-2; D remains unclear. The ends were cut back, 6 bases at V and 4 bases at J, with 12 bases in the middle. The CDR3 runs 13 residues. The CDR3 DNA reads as TGTGCCAGCAGCCCCGTTAACGGCTATGGCTACACCTTC. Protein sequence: CASSPVNGYGYTF.

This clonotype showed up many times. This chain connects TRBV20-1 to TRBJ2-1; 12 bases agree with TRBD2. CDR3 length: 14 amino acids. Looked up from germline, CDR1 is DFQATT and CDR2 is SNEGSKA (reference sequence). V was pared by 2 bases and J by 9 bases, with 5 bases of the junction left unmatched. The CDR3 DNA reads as TGCAGTGCTAGAAGGACTAGCGGGATCGGTGAGCAGTTCTTC. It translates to CSARRTSGIGEQFF.

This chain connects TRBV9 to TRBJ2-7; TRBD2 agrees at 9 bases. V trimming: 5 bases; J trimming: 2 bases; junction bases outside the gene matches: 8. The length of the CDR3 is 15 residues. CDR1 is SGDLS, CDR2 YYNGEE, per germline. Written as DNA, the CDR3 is TGTGCCAGCAGTCGGGGAGCTAGCGGGACCTACGAGCAGTACTTC. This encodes CASSRGASGTYEQYF.

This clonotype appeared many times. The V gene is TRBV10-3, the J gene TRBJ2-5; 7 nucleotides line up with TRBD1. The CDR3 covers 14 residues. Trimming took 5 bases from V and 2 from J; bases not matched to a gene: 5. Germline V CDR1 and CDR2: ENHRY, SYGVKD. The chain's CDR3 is CAISSTTGQETQYF. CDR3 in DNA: TGTGCCATCAGTTCCACGACAGGGCAAGAGACCCAGTACTTC.

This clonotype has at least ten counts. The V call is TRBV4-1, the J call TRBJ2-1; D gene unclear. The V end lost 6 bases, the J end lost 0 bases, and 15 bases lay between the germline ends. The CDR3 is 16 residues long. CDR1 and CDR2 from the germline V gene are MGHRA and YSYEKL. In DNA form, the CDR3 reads TGCGCCAGCAGGTCCGGGTTGGATAGCTCCTACAATGAGCAGTTCTTC. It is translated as CASRSGLDSSYNEQFF.

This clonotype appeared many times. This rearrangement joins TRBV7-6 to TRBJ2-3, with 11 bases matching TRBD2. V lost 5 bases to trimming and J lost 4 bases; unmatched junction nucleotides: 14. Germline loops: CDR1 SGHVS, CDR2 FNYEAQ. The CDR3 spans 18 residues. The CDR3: CASSKVRSTSGRSDTQYF. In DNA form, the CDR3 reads TGTGCCAGCAGCAAGGTCCGGTCCACTAGCGGGAGATCAGATACGCAGTATTTT.

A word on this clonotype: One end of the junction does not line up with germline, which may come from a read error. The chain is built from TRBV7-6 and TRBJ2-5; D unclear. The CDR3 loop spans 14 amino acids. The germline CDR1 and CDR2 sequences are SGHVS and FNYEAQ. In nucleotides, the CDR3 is TGTGCCAGCAGCTTAGCAGAGAACCAAGAGACCCAGTCATTC. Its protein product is CASSLAENQETQSF. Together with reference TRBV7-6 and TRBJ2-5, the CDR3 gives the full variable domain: GAGVSQSPRYKVTKRGQDVALRCDPISGHVSLYWYRQALGQGPEFLTYFNYEAQQDKSGLPNDRFSAERPEGSISTLTIQRTEQRDSAMYRCASSLAENQETQSFGPGTRLLVL.

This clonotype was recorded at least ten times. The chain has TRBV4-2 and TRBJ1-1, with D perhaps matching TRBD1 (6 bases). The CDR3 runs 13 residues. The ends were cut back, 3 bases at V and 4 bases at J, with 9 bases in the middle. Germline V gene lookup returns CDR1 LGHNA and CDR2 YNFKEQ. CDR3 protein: CASSQGAGTEAFF. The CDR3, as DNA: TGTGCCAGCAGCCAGGGGGCCGGCACTGAAGCTTTCTTT.

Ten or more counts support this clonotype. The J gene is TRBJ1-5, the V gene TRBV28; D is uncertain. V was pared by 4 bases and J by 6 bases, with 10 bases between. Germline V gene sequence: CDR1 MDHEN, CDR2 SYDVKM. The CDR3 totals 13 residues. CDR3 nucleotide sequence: TGTGCCAGCAGTTCACAATCGGTTCAGCCCCAGCATTTT. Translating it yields CASSSQSVQPQHF. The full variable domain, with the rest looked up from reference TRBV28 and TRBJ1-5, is DVKVTQSSRYLVKRTGEKVFLECVQDMDHENMFWYRQDPGLGLRLIYFSYDVKMKEKGDIPEGYSVSREKKERFSLILESASTNQTSMYLCASSSQSVQPQHFGDGTRLSIL.

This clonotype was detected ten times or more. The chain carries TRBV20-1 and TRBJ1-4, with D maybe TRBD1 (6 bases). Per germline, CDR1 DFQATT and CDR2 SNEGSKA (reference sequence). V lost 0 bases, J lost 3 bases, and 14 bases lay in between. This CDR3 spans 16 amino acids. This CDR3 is CSARDGGHGANEKLFF. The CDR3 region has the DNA TGCAGTGCTAGAGATGGGGGGCACGGAGCTAATGAAAAACTGTTTTTT.

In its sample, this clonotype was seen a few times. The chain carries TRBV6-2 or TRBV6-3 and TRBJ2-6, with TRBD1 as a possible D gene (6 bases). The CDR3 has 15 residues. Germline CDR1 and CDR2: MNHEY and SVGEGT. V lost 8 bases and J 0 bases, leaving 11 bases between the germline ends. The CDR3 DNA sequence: TGTGCCAGCGCCTTAGGGGGCTCTGGGGCCAACGTCCTGACTTTC. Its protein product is CASALGGSGANVLTF.

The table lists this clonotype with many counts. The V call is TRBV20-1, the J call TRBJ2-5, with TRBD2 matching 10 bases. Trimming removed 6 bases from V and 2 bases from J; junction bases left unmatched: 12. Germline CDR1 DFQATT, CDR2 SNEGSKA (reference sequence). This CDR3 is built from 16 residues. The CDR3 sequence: CSATALLAGLQETQYF. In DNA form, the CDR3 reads TGCAGTGCAACCGCCCTACTAGCGGGGCTACAAGAGACCCAGTACTTC.

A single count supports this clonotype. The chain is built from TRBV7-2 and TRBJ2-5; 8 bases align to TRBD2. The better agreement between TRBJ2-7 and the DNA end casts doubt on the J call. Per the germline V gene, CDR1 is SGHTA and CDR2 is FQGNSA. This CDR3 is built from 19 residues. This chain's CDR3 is CASSLGGRPSGRDSGEQYF. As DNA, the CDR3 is TGTGCCAGCAGCTTAGGGGGCCGGCCCAGCGGGAGAGATAGTGGCGAGCAGTACTTC.

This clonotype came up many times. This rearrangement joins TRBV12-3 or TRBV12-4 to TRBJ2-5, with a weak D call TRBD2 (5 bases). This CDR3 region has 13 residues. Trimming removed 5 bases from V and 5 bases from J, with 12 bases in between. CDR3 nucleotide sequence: TGTGCCAGCAGTCTTGGGAGCTGGGAGACCCAGTACTTC. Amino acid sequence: CASSLGSWETQYF.

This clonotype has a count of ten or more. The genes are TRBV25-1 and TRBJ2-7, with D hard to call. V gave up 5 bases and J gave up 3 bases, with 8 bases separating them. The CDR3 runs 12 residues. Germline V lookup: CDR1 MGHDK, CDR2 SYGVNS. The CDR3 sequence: CASSKTGYEQYF. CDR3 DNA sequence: TGTGCCAGCAGTAAGACTGGCTACGAGCAGTACTTC.

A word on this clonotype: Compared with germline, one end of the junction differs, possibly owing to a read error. The chain's CDR3 is CATSVFTSGGIDTQYF. The CDR3 nucleotides are TGTGCCACCAGTGTGTTCACTAGCGGGGGCATAGATACGCAGTATTTT. The rearrangement uses TRBV10-3 and TRBJ2-3; TRBD2 agrees at 11 bases. The CDR3 consists of 16 residues. CDR1 ENHRY and CDR2 SYGVKD come from the germline V gene.

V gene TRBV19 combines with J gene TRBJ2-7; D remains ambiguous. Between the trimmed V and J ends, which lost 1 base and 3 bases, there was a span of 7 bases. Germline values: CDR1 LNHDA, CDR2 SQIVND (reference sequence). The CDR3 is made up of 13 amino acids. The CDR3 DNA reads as TGTGCCAGTAGTATAGGATTGGGCTACGAGCAGTACTTC. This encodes CASSIGLGYEQYF.

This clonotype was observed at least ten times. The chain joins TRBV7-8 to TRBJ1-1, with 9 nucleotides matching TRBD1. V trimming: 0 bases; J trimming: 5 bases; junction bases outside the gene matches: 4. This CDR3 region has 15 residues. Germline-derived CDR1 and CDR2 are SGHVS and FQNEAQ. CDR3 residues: CASSLAGQGRTEAFF. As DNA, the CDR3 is TGTGCCAGCAGCTTAGCGGGACAGGGAAGGACTGAAGCTTTCTTT. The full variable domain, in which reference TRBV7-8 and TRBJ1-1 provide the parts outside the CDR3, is GAGVSQSPRYKVAKRGQDVALRCDPISGHVSLFWYQQALGQGPEFLTYFQNEAQLDKSGLPSDRFFAERPEGSVSTLKIQRTQQEDSAVYLCASSLAGQGRTEAFFGQGTRLTVV.

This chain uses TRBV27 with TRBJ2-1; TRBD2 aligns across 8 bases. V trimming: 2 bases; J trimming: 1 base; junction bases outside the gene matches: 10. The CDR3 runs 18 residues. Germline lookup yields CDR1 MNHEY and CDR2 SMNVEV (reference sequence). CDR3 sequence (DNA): TGTGCCAGCAGTTTACGGGCGGGGTTAGCGGGGTCCTACAATGAGCAGTTCTTC. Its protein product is CASSLRAGLAGSYNEQFF.

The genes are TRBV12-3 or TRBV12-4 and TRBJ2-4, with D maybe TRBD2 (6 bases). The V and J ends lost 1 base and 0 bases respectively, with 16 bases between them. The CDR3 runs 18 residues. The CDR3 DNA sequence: TGTGCCAGCAGTTTAGTCGGGAGTGGGAATCTAGCCAAAAACATTCAGTACTTC. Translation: CASSLVGSGNLAKNIQYF.

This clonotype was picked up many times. This CDR3 reads CASRPLGLAGGLEGETQYF. CDR3 coding DNA: TGCGCCAGCAGACCCTTGGGACTAGCGGGAGGGTTGGAAGGGGAGACCCAGTACTTC. This chain links TRBV4-1 with TRBJ2-5, with TRBD2 matching 16 bases. Germline lookup yields CDR1 MGHRA and CDR2 YSYEKL. The CDR3 extends over 19 amino acids. Unmatched junction bases numbered 15, after V lost 6 bases and J lost 5 bases.

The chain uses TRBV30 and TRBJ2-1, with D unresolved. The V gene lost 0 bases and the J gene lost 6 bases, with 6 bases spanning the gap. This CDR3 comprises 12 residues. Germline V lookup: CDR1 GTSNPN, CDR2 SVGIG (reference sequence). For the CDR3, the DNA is TGTGCCTGGAGTGTCTACAGCAATGAGCAGTTCTTC. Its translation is CAWSVYSNEQFF.

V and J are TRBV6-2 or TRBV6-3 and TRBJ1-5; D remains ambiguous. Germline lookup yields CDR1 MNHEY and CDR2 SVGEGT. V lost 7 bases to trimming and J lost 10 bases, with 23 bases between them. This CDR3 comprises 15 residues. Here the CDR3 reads CASITSGRWLCPQHF. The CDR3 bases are TGTGCCAGCATTACGTCCGGCCGGTGGTTATGTCCCCAGCATTTT.

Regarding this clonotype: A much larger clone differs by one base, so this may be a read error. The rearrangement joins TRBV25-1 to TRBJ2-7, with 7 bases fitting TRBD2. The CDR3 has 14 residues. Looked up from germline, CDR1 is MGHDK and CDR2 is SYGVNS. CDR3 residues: CAGSDSGRLHEQYF. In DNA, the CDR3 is TGTGCCGGCAGTGACTCCGGGAGGCTGCACGAGCAGTACTTC.

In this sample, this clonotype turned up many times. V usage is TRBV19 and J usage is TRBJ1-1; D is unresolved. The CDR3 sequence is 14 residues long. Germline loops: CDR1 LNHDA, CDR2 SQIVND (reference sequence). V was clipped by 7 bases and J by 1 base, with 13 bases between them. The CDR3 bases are TGTGCCAGTATCTCGCGCAGAACGAACACTGAAGCTTTCTTT. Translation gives CASISRRTNTEAFF.

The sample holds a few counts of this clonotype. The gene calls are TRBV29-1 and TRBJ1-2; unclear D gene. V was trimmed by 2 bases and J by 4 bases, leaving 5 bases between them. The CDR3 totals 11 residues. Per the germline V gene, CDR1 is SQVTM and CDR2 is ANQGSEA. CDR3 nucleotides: TGCAGCGTTGAATGGGGCTATGGCTACACCTTC. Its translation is CSVEWGYGYTF.